This T cell receptor (beta chain) was sequenced for a study of patients and donors after allogeneic stem cell transplantation. There are 18 residues in the CDR3. Germline V gives CDR1 KGHDR, CDR2 SFDVKD. Trimming removed 4 bases from V and 4 bases from J, with 24 bases in between. TCRdb recomputed calls from the RT-PCR reads with MiXCR, one row per CDR3 protein. Among roughly 880,000 distinct CDR3 sequences listed, 18% were seen once. Sequencing used blood, either unsorted or a sorted T cell fraction (not recorded which). This TCR derives from a human donor who was either an allogeneic HSCT recipient or a stem cell or donor lymphocyte infusion donor (not recorded which). It is not recorded whose cells these are; they may come from a transplant donor. This sequence joins TRBV24-1 and TRBJ1-1, with D hard to call. CDR3 coding DNA: TGTGCCACCAGTGAGGCTAATAAGTTCGATTACCCAGGCACTGAAGCTTTCTTT. It encodes CATSEANKFDYPGTEAFF.